This T cell receptor beta chain was retrieved from a study of blood T cell repertoires in COVID-19 (dated by TCRdb to 2019 to 2021). Broadly, across the study: Collaborator samples came from the United States, Italy and Spain and covered acute and convalescent phases of COVID-19. The material from the prospective study consisted of cDNA or gDNA derived from T cells, B-cell-depleted T cells, or PBMCs. Deeply sampled blood TCRbeta repertoires from subjects exposed to, actively infected with, or recovered from COVID-19 were included in the dataset. A freely available public database, intended as a resource for researchers studying the immune response to SARS-CoV-2, is where the repertoires were released. Samples came from the ongoing ImmuneRACE study (first 160 participants) plus 1,254 subjects from 6 global collaborators. Nearly every sample came with metadata listing a de-identified subject ID, COVID-19 status, age in years and sex. Where available, HLA class I and class II types were taken from metadata supplied by the sample provider and were not determined by assay-based typing.

Broad study findings and their caveats: How much clinical and demographic metadata was included differed by source and by participant, and the metadata was provided uncurated.

Comment on this clone: Its antigen has not been determined. Per-base qualities were not stored, and no clone one base away is much larger.

Reading the germline V gene (reference sequence) gives CDR1 LNHNV and CDR2 YYDKDF. Compared with germline, V lacks 5 bases and J lacks 0 bases; bases without a gene match: 15. The CDR3, cysteine through phenylalanine, is 19 amino acids long. CDR3 DNA only is kept here, 57 bases in frame from base 1. The immunoSEQ Assay, a bias-controlled multiplex PCR, was used to amplify TCRbeta CDR3 regions from genomic DNA. The original methods were these. Nucleated cell counts per sample were estimated from amplification of reference gene primers within the assay. Sequence reads were collapsed and filtered to measure the absolute abundance of every unique TCRbeta CDR3 rearrangement. For each sample, productive Simpson clonality was calculated as the square root of Simpson's diversity index across productive rearrangements. This immuneACCESS table, as held by TCRdb, lists in-frame sequences with V and J called but not all clones. Of the missing ones, under half trace to an unresolved V gene in checked studies; the others have no known cause. From that table come the V and J calls and clone size; the DNA was used to work out D and trimming. This sample lists 200,000 to 300,000 clones; approximately 90% were detected once. The ten largest clones capture around 0.8% of the sample.

Enrolling through a virtual design, the prospective study's participants ranged in age from roughly 18 to 89 years and lived across 24 United States geographic areas. Cohort assignment in the prospective study relied on participant-reported clinical history from a screening survey and a study questionnaire. A participant counted as exposed if, within 2 weeks of entering the study, that participant had been in contact with someone who had a PCR-confirmed or clinician-diagnosed COVID-19 case. In the prospective study, whole blood, serum and a nasopharyngeal or oropharyngeal swab were collected from each participant by mobile phlebotomists. Over a roughly 2-month period, participants in the prospective study had the option of providing additional blood draws and questionnaires. Prospective study blood samples were shipped either frozen or at room temperature before DNA extraction.

Rearrangement joined TRBV15 to TRBJ1-5, and 8 junction bases match TRBD1. The receptor comes from a man between 45 and 60 years old who had been exposed to COVID-19. Specimen: PBMCs or T cells enriched from blood (not recorded which). This receptor has the CDR3 CATSSTVVDRGYSNQPQHF. The nucleotide sequence is TGTGCCACCAGCTCCACCGTGGTCGACAGGGGTTATAGCAATCAGCCCCAGCATTTT.